This TCR beta chain was found in a study of blood T cell repertoires in COVID-19. Per the germline V gene, CDR1 is MNHEY and CDR2 is SVGEGT. Trimming shortened V by 5 bases and J by 3 bases, and 14 bases separated the two germline ends. CDR3 length: 14 residues. In the original analysis: Quantification of nucleated cells was approximated via reference gene primer amplification. Method: immunoSEQ multiplex PCR; TCRdb's copy keeps in-frame clones and lacks some. That table furnishes V, J and clone size, whereas the DNA furnished D and trimming. This sample yields over 250,000 clones, of which 65% to 90% are seen a single time; approximately 5% belongs to the top ten.

The TCR sequence derives from a man aged 45-65 years with active or convalescent COVID-19. This chain joins TRBV6-2 or TRBV6-3 and TRBJ2-7; tentative D call: TRBD2 (5 bases). Material for sequencing was peripheral blood. The CDR3 sequence: CASSDVTSFYEQYF. The CDR3 DNA reads TGTGCCAGCAGTGACGTTACTAGTTTCTACGAGCAGTACTTC.